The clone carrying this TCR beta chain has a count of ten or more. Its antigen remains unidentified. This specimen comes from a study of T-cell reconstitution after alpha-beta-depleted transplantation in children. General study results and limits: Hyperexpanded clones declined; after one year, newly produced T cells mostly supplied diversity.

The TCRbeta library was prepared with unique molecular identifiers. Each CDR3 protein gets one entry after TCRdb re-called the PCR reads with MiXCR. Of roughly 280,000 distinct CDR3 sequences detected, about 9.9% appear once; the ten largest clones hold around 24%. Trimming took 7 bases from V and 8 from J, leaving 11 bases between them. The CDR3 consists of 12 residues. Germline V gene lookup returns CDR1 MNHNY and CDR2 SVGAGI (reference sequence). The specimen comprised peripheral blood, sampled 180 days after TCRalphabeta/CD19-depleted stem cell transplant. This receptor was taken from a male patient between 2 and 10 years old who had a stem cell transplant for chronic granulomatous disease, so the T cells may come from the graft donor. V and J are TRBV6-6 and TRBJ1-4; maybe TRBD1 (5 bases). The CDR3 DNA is TGTGCCAGCACGGGCAGGGACGAAAAACTGTTTTTT. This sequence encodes CASTGRDEKLFF.